The following is a T cell receptor beta chain sequence with its context. The target antigen is unknown. This sample was taken from a study of vaccination effects on CD4 cells after COVID-19. Study-level information: The post-vaccine samples were taken, at the median, 72 days after the second dose. With roughly 10 ug/ml peptides and roughly 11 IU/ml IL-2, fewer than 2.5 million PBMC per well were cultured.

Looked up from germline, CDR1 is LNHDA and CDR2 is SQIVND (reference sequence). V trimming: 5 bases; J trimming: 7 bases; junction bases outside the gene matches: 3. The CDR3 runs 13 residues. When ten to eleven days of culture had elapsed, CD4+ T cells were isolated. Participants each got two BNT162b2 or mRNA-1273 vaccine doses. None of the vaccinated had previously contracted SARS-CoV-2, and their nucleocapsid antibodies tested negative. Cultures received IL-2 medium that replaced half the medium on days 3 and 7. Here immunoSEQ multiplex PCR was the method, and the copy in TCRdb shows in-frame clones only, minus some. The profile shows tens of thousands of clones, 70% to 85% of them singletons.

V usage is TRBV19 and J usage is TRBJ2-1; 9 bases are shared with TRBD2. Sequenced here: CD4+ T cells from PBMCs cultured without peptide, sampled after COVID-19 vaccination. This clonotype was obtained from a human donor who received a COVID-19 vaccine. CDR3 residues: CASSFAGGNEQFF. CDR3 nucleotide sequence: TGTGCCAGTAGTTTCGCGGGGGGGAATGAGCAGTTCTTC.